This is a list of T cell receptor beta chains from one sample in a study of T cell responses to AZD1222 COVID-19 vaccine. Using immunoSEQ multiplex PCR, the repertoire was profiled, and TCRdb retains in-frame clones only, with some absent. This sample has 90,000 to 120,000 clones, with about 86% found just once. Material: peripheral blood, obtained on day 0 of AZD1222 vaccination. These receptors all come from an adult in good health. Both conserved end residues are trimmed from each CDR3.

V: TRBV7-2; CDR3: ASSLAGMGTRQDTQY
V: TRBV10-3; CDR3: AISESGAAGTDTQY
V: TRBV19; CDR3: ASSIGNRGYTEAF
V: TRBV7-9; CDR3: ASSLDLGAGNTIY
V: TRBV7-8; CDR3: ASSQGGETQY
V: TRBV6-2/TRBV6-3; CDR3: ASSRPGLVYNEQF
V: TRBV7-9; CDR3: ASSPQGLWGPGELF
V: TRBV18; CDR3: ASSPRTPGQGFNQPQH
V: TRBV5-1; CDR3: ASRSGEQKRGYT
V: TRBV7-2; CDR3: ASSPGATPLHGYT
V: TRBV6-5; CDR3: ASRGQGVGDIQY
V: TRBV30; CDR3: AWSVTGDTEAF
V: TRBV6-5; CDR3: ASTAGHNYGYT
V: TRBV18; CDR3: ASSPPVDRGAGNTIY
V: TRBV5-1; CDR3: ASSIPTDLNTEAF
V: TRBV3-1/TRBV3-2; CDR3: ASSRRPGSPTYEQY
V: TRBV19; CDR3: ASMTGQGTYGYT
V: TRBV5-6; CDR3: ASSLGHGYEQY
V: TRBV7-9; CDR3: ASSLGQGTQY
V: TRBV5-1; CDR3: ASSSTSGTTGELF
V: TRBV25-1; CDR3: ASSESGARANEKLF
V: TRBV6-5; CDR3: ASSSYSGNTIY
V: TRBV28; CDR3: ASSWGEYGYT
V: TRBV30; CDR3: AIKERNEQY
V: TRBV14; CDR3: ASSQGVGSGLRQQF
V: TRBV7-9; CDR3: ASSSGTGFSNQPQH
V: TRBV4-2; CDR3: ASSARSGGAFQETQY
V: TRBV5-5; CDR3: ASSWGGGVRETQY
V: TRBV6-2/TRBV6-3; CDR3: ASSPRLGQETQY
V: TRBV6-5; CDR3: ASSYGQGGYEQY
V: TRBV20-1; CDR3: SAGSGGF
V: TRBV5-5; CDR3: ASSLGDKSGNTIY
V: TRBV18; CDR3: ASSPLGQGGEQF
V: TRBV7-8; CDR3: ASSLAAEGRGRTYTQY
V: TRBV3-1/TRBV3-2; CDR3: ASSDIMGPQH
V: TRBV7-2; CDR3: ASSLARQGGIGSNQPQH